Sequencing of this T cell receptor (beta chain) was carried out in a study of T-cell reconstitution after alpha-beta-depleted transplantation in children. This clonotype was seen many times. TCRbeta library preparation incorporated unique molecular identifiers. TCRdb independently ran MiXCR on the PCR reads; one entry per CDR3 protein. The table records fewer than 130,000 distinct CDR3 sequences, around a tenth of them present only once. This CDR3 comprises 16 residues. V gave up 0 bases and J gave up 5 bases; unmatched junction bases: 7. Germline CDR1 is MGHRA and CDR2 is YSYEKL. The chain has TRBV4-1 and TRBJ1-2; 9 positions agree with TRBD1. The starting material was PBMCs from the stem cell graft donor, obtained from the stem cell graft. The TCR was taken from a human donor who donated a stem cell graft to a child with acute lymphoblastic leukemia. CDR3 bases: TGCGCCAGCAGCCAAGATGAACAGGGGGCAGGGTATGGCTACACCTTC. It encodes CASSQDEQGAGYGYTF.